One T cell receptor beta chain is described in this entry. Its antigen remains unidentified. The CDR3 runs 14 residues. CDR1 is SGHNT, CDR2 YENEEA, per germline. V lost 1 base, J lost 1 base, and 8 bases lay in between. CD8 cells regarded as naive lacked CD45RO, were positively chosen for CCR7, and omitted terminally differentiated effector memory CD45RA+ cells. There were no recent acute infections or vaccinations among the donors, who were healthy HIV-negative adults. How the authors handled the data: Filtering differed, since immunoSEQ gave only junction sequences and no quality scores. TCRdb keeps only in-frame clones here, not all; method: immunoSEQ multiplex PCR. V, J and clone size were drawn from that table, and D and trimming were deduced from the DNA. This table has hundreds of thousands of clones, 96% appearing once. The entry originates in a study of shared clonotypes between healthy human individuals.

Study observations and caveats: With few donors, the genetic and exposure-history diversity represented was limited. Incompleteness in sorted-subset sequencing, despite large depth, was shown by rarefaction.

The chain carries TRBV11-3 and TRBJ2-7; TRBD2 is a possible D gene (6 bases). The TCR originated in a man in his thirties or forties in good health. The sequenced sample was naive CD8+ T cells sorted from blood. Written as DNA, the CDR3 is TGTGCCAGCAGCTTAGGGAGGGGATCCTACGAGCAGTACTTC. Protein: CASSLGRGSYEQYF.